This TCR beta chain was profiled in a study of T cells in Graves' hyperthyroidism and ophthalmopathy. Study in general: Peripheral blood was secured at the point of initial diagnosis, before any treatment. Study-wide findings and caveats: The model's output predicted ophthalmopathy at a median of 6.5 months prior to onset. Expanded thyroid clonotypes (above 0.001) were mostly also found in blood.

Comment on this clonotype: Its antigen is not identified.

This CDR3 comprises 13 residues. Trimming stripped 1 base from V and 11 bases from J, with 12 bases between. The germline gives CDR1 SGHAT, CDR2 FQNNGV. RNA transcripts served as the template for amplifying TCR beta CDR3 regions. Using the HTBI primer set, a first-round RT-PCR was run on the TCR CDR3. TCRdb passed the multiplex PCR reads through MiXCR, listing each CDR3 protein once. The table includes 250,000 or so distinct CDR3 sequences, 16% detected once. The diagnoses drew upon clinical symptoms, serum thyroxine and TRAb, thyroid ultrasound and orbital computed tomography. Sequenced input: blood. This clonotype was obtained from a woman between 18 and 30 years old with Graves' ophthalmopathy. The gene calls are TRBV11-2 and TRBJ1-5; perhaps TRBD1 as D (5 bases). In nucleotides, the CDR3 is TGTGCCAGCAGCTTAGGGCTGGGGGAGACCCAGCATTTT. Its translation: CASSLGLGETQHF. The full variable domain, its missing parts supplied by reference TRBV11-2 and TRBJ1-5, is EAGVAQSPRYKIIEKRQSVAFWCNPISGHATLYWYQQILGQGPKLLIQFQNNGVVDDSQLPKDRFSAERLKGVDSTLKIQPAKLEDSAVYLCASSLGLGETQHFGDGTRLSIL.